This T cell receptor beta chain was sequenced for a study of T-cell reconstitution after alpha-beta-depleted transplantation in children. The authors prepared the TCRbeta library with unique molecular identifiers. TCRdb itself ran the PCR reads through MiXCR, one entry per CDR3 protein. The sample includes roughly 340,000 distinct CDR3 sequences, 15% to 20% of them seen just once. This clonotype has just a few counts. Its target is not known. Overall study findings and caveats: Roughly two months post-transplant, alpha-beta T cells reportedly originated from several hundred graft clones that had expanded. T-cell counts and diversity at one year following transplant were attributed mainly to newly produced T cells.

J gave up 7 bases and V 0 bases, and 12 bases lay outside the gene matches. In germline, CDR1 is LNHNV, CDR2 YYDKDF (reference sequence). The CDR3 spans 17 residues. The starting material was PBMCs, mostly from graft donor cells, obtained 360 days after TCRalphabeta/CD19-depleted stem cell transplant. The TCR was taken from a male patient aged 2 to 10 who had a stem cell transplant for acute lymphoblastic leukemia, so the T cells may come from the graft donor. The rearrangement uses TRBV15 and TRBJ1-5; 7 bases map to TRBD1. CDR3 sequence (DNA): TGTGCCACCAGCAGAGACCTACAGGGGATAGGAGGGCAGCCCCAGCATTTT. This gives the protein CATSRDLQGIGGQPQHF. Drawing the rest from reference TRBV15 and TRBJ1-5, the complete variable domain is DAMVIQNPRYQVTQFGKPVTLSCSQTLNHNVMYWYQQKSSQAPKLLFHYYDKDFNNEADTPDNFQSRRPNTSFCFLDIRSPGLGDTAMYLCATSRDLQGIGGQPQHFGDGTRLSIL.